One sample yielded the 28 T cell receptor beta chains listed below, sequenced in a study of shared clonotypes between healthy human individuals. Assay: immunoSEQ multiplex PCR; the TCRdb copy retains only in-frame clones and omits some. The repertoire holds 1 million to 1.3 million clones, with more than 75% as singletons. Sequencing was done on a sample of memory CD4+ T cells from PBMCs. Subset defined: CD45RA-negative fraction. The receptors were gathered from a man aged 18-30 years in good health. Some clones in this sample may be carry-over from other donors' samples.

This clone was observed a single time. This chain connects TRBV5-1 to TRBJ2-7; TRBD2 aligns across 8 bases. Germline V gene data show CDR1 as SGHRS and CDR2 as YFSETQ. There are 14 residues in the CDR3. With 4 bases clipped from V and 2 bases from J, the junction kept 5 bases outside the gene matches. CDR3 bases: TGCGCCAGCAGCACTACTAGCGGACCCTACGAGCAGTACTTC. Translation gives CASSTTSGPYEQYF.

The V call is TRBV5-8, the J call TRBJ2-7; D call uncertain. Looked up from germline, CDR1 is SGHTS and CDR2 is YDEGEE. CDR3 size: 13 residues. V was cut by 2 bases and J by 4 bases, with 10 bases left in between. CDR3 bases: TGTGCCAGCAGCTTAGGTGGTTGGTACGAGCAGTACTTC. This codes for CASSLGGWYEQYF.

The rearrangement links TRBV28 to TRBJ2-7, with 9 nucleotides matching TRBD1. Per the germline V gene, CDR1 is MDHEN and CDR2 is SYDVKM. The CDR3 extends over 14 amino acids. Trimming at V came to 10 bases and at J to 0 bases, leaving 7 bases not matched to a gene. The CDR3 bases are TGTGCCACCATCGGACAGGGGAGCTCCTACGAGCAGTACTTC. Its protein product is CATIGQGSSYEQYF.

The chain is built from TRBV15 and TRBJ1-1; D remains ambiguous. This CDR3 spans 15 amino acids. Germline CDR1 LNHNV, CDR2 YYDKDF (reference sequence). V dropped 0 bases and J dropped 6 bases, with 14 bases sitting between them. The DNA of the CDR3 is TGTGCCACCAGCAGAGATAAGGCGGGGAGTCCTGAAGCTTTCTTT. Its protein product is CATSRDKAGSPEAFF.

The chain joins TRBV7-9 to TRBJ2-7; D possibly corresponds to TRBD1 (6 bases). V lost 7 bases and J 0 bases, leaving 13 bases between the germline ends. This CDR3 is built from 14 residues. The V gene's germline CDR1 is SEHNR and CDR2 FQNEAQ (reference sequence). In nucleotides, the CDR3 is TGTGCCAGCACCCCGGACAGAAGCTCCTACGAGCAGTACTTC. Translating gives CASTPDRSSYEQYF.

V gene TRBV27 combines with J gene TRBJ1-5, with TRBD1 identical over 11 bases. The germline V gene encodes CDR1 MNHEY and CDR2 SMNVEV (reference sequence). The junction had 4 bases not matched to a gene; V was cut back by 6 bases and J by 6 bases. This CDR3 is built from 14 residues. CDR3 sequence: CASRGTGGRQPQHF. DNA for the CDR3: TGTGCCAGCAGGGGGACAGGGGGACGTCAGCCCCAGCATTTT.

The chain links TRBV4-2 to TRBJ2-5; 7 nucleotides line up with TRBD1. The CDR3 extends over 15 amino acids. Germline V gene lookup returns CDR1 LGHNA and CDR2 YNFKEQ. The junction had 4 bases not matched to a gene; V was cut back by 0 bases and J by 3 bases. The CDR3 here is CASSQDPGTEETQYF. The CDR3 DNA is TGTGCCAGCAGCCAAGATCCCGGGACAGAAGAGACCCAGTACTTC.

V gene TRBV18 combines with J gene TRBJ1-2; D might be TRBD1 (6 bases). V shed 0 bases and J shed 7 bases, with 21 bases lying between them. Germline V gene lookup returns CDR1 KGHSH and CDR2 LQKENI. There are 17 residues in the CDR3. CDR3 sequence: CASSPPSQGQQGGGYTF. Written as DNA, the CDR3 is TGTGCCAGCTCACCACCTTCGCAGGGCCAACAGGGTGGTGGCTACACCTTC.

This clone was detected once. The J gene is TRBJ2-6, the V gene TRBV18; 12 positions agree with TRBD1. CDR3 size: 18 residues. Losses at the gene ends were 3 bases for V and 0 bases for J; bases not matched to a gene: 3. From germline, CDR1 is KGHSH and CDR2 LQKENI. CDR3 in amino acids: CASSPGQGALSGANVLTF. The CDR3 bases are TGTGCCAGCTCACCGGGACAGGGGGCGCTCTCTGGGGCCAACGTCCTGACTTTC.

This chain uses TRBV19 with TRBJ2-7; 11 bases line up with TRBD2. Germline V gives CDR1 LNHDA, CDR2 SQIVND (reference sequence). Trimming at V came to 5 bases and at J to 3 bases, leaving 9 bases not matched to a gene. The CDR3 has 16 amino acids. This CDR3 reads CASSAPRTSGYYEQYF. In nucleotides, the CDR3 is TGTGCCAGTAGTGCCCCGAGGACTAGCGGGTACTACGAGCAGTACTTC. Together with reference TRBV19 and TRBJ2-7, the CDR3 gives the full variable domain: DGGITQSPKYLFRKEGQNVTLSCEQNLNHDAMYWYRQDPGQGLRLIYYSQIVNDFQKGDIAEGYSVSREKKESFPLTVTSAQKNPTAFYLCASSAPRTSGYYEQYFGPGTRLTVT.

The V and J genes are TRBV30 and TRBJ2-5, with unresolved D. Trimming pared 4 bases from V and 1 base from J, leaving 13 bases between. Germline CDR1 reads GTSNPN; CDR2 reads SVGIG (reference sequence). The CDR3 has 14 residues. The CDR3 spells CAWKVKSLQETQYF. CDR3 nucleotide sequence: TGTGCCTGGAAGGTCAAGAGTCTCCAAGAGACCCAGTACTTC.

The CDR3 is CASSVGAPISYEQYF. Here the CDR3 DNA reads TGTGCCAGCAGCGTAGGAGCACCAATCTCCTACGAGCAGTACTTC. The chain is built from TRBV9 and TRBJ2-7; D is unresolved. This CDR3 comprises 15 residues. Germline V gene sequence: CDR1 SGDLS, CDR2 YYNGEE. Trimming stripped 0 bases from V and 0 bases from J, with 10 bases between.

CDR3: CASSWRGTYGYTF. DNA for the CDR3: TGTGCCAGCAGCTGGAGGGGGACTTATGGCTACACCTTC. This rearrangement joins TRBV7-9 to TRBJ1-2; a weak D match, TRBD1 (6 bases). The V gene lost 4 bases and the J gene lost 5 bases, with 11 bases spanning the gap. There are 13 residues in the CDR3. Germline V lookup: CDR1 SEHNR, CDR2 FQNEAQ (reference sequence).

The rearrangement uses TRBV19 and TRBJ2-5; a weak D match, TRBD1 (5 bases). This CDR3 comprises 14 residues. From germline, CDR1 is LNHDA and CDR2 SQIVND (reference sequence). The V end was cut by 9 bases, the J end by 2 bases, with 16 bases between. CDR3: CASTDSKQQETQYF. CDR3 sequence (DNA): TGTGCCAGCACAGACAGCAAGCAGCAAGAGACCCAGTACTTC.

This clone was seen a handful of times. This chain links TRBV15 with TRBJ2-7, with 9 bases that match TRBD1. The germline V gene has CDR1 LNHNV and CDR2 YYDKDF (reference sequence). J lost 6 bases, V lost 3 bases, and 9 bases had no gene match. The CDR3 length is 15 residues. The CDR3 DNA reads as TGTGCCACCAGCAGGGACGGGACAGGGTCAGGCGAGCAGTACTTC. This gives the protein CATSRDGTGSGEQYF.

This chain uses TRBV5-1 with TRBJ1-1; 7 bases line up with TRBD1. The CDR3 contains 15 residues. Germline CDR1 is SGHRS and CDR2 is YFSETQ. The J segment lost 4 bases and the V segment lost 4 bases, leaving 10 bases of the junction unmatched. The CDR3 DNA reads as TGCGCCAGCAGCCTCGGACAGGCGGGAGGCACTGAAGCTTTCTTT. This codes for CASSLGQAGGTEAFF.

The CDR3 spells CASSSHRQGAGTGELFF. Written as DNA, the CDR3 is TGCGCCAGCAGTTCCCATCGACAGGGGGCTGGAACCGGGGAGCTGTTTTTT. The chain has TRBV5-1 and TRBJ2-2, with 10 bases identical to TRBD1. CDR1 SGHRS and CDR2 YFSETQ come from the germline V gene. Trimming at V came to 5 bases and at J to 5 bases, leaving 12 bases not matched to a gene. This CDR3 has 17 amino acids.

The chain employs TRBV6-5 and TRBJ1-5; 11 bases are a match to TRBD1. There are 15 residues in the CDR3. Germline-derived CDR1 and CDR2 are MNHEY and SVGAGI. Germline trimming cut 6 bases from V and 4 bases from J; bases unmatched to any gene: 5. The CDR3 bases are TGTGCCAGCAGAATAGGACAGGGGGCGAATCAGCCCCAGCATTTT. Protein sequence: CASRIGQGANQPQHF.

This chain links TRBV19 with TRBJ2-1; 7 bases agree with TRBD1. Trimming took 9 bases from V and 4 from J; bases not matched to a gene: 12. CDR1 is LNHDA and CDR2 is SQIVND in the germline V gene (reference sequence). The CDR3 length is 15 residues. CDR3 loop: CASLGVTGRYNEQFF. CDR3 nucleotide sequence: TGTGCCAGCCTCGGAGTGACAGGGCGATACAATGAGCAGTTCTTC.

The chain is built from TRBV29-1 and TRBJ1-2; D is unclear. Trimming removed 4 bases from V and 0 bases from J, with 12 bases in between. Looked up from germline, CDR1 is SQVTM and CDR2 is ANQGSEA. The length of the CDR3 is 14 residues. The CDR3 protein is CSVGIGVANYGYTF. The DNA of the CDR3 is TGCAGCGTTGGAATCGGGGTAGCTAACTATGGCTACACCTTC. Supplemented by reference TRBV29-1 and TRBJ1-2, the full variable domain reads SAVISQKPSRDICQRGTSLTIQCQVDSQVTMMFWYRQQPGQSLTLIATANQGSEATYESGFVIDKFPISRPNLTFSTLTVSNMSPEDSSIYLCSVGIGVANYGYTFGSGTRLTVV.

Comments on this clone: This sample also contains other DNA sequences that code for the same CDR3. V and J are TRBV28 and TRBJ2-7; D is perhaps TRBD2 (6 bases). Per the germline V gene, CDR1 is MDHEN and CDR2 is SYDVKM. This CDR3 has 14 amino acids. Trimming stripped 2 bases from V and 2 bases from J, with 10 bases between. CDR3 in amino acids: CASSLAGGPYEQYF. CDR3 bases: TGTGCCAGCAGTTTAGCCGGGGGTCCCTACGAGCAGTACTTC.

In this sample, this clone turned up a few times. J is TRBJ1-5 and V is TRBV21-1; the table's D gene call, TRBD1, was not cross checked with the DNA. TRBV21-1 is given as a pseudogene. This CDR3 contains 15 residues. The CDR3 here is CAIRTGGTGYQPQHF. In DNA, the CDR3 is TGTGCGATTCGAACCGGAGGAACAGGGTATCAGCCCCAGCATTTT.

This clone was seen only a few times. The V and J genes are TRBV7-2 and TRBJ2-4; D remains ambiguous. The germline CDR1 and CDR2 sequences are SGHTA and FQGNSA. CDR3 length equals 15 residues. Trimming removed 5 bases at V and 9 bases at J, with 20 bases between. The CDR3 sequence: CASSAKGQSAAIQYF. The CDR3 DNA follows: TGTGCCAGCAGCGCGAAGGGCCAATCGGCGGCCATTCAGTACTTC.

This clone was counted ten times or more. This chain uses TRBV4-3 with TRBJ1-1, with D unclear. Per the germline V gene, CDR1 is LGHNA and CDR2 is YSLEER. The CDR3 extends over 13 amino acids. The V gene lost 5 bases and the J gene lost 0 bases, with 7 bases spanning the gap. The CDR3, as DNA: TGCGCCAGCAGCGCTGAGATGAACACTGAAGCTTTCTTT. Translating it yields CASSAEMNTEAFF.

The chain uses TRBV7-9 and TRBJ1-1, with D possibly being TRBD1 (6 bases). Trimming took off 0 bases at V and 3 bases at J, with 20 bases between the two ends. From germline, CDR1 is SEHNR and CDR2 FQNEAQ (reference sequence). This CDR3 has 18 residues. CDR3 protein: CASSLAQLGRGGDTEAFF. CDR3 nucleotides: TGTGCCAGCAGCTTAGCGCAATTGGGCAGGGGTGGGGACACTGAAGCTTTCTTT. Filled out from reference TRBV7-9 and TRBJ1-1, the complete variable domain reads DTGVSQNPRHKITKRGQNVTFRCDPISEHNRLYWYRQTLGQGPEFLTYFQNEAQLEKSRLLSDRFSAERPKGSFSTLEIQRTEQGDSAMYLCASSLAQLGRGGDTEAFFGQGTRLTVV.

CDR3 in DNA: TGCGCCAGCACACTACGTACGCGGGAATCGTCCAACACTGAAGCTTTCTTT. This codes for CASTLRTRESSNTEAFF. J is TRBJ1-1 and V is TRBV4-1; D unresolved. The CDR3 runs 17 residues. V lost 7 bases, J lost 2 bases, and 23 bases lay in between. The germline V gene has CDR1 MGHRA and CDR2 YSYEKL.

This clone appeared a few times. This sequence joins TRBV6-1 and TRBJ2-7; a possible D gene is TRBD2 (6 bases). Trimming left V 6 bases short and J 6 bases short, with 12 bases between. The CDR3 sequence is 12 residues long. Germline CDR1 is MNHNS and CDR2 is SASEGT. This CDR3 reads CASSREAGEQYF. The CDR3 DNA follows: TGTGCCAGCAGCAGAGAAGCGGGCGAGCAGTACTTC.

The chain is built from TRBV7-2 and TRBJ2-2; TRBD2 agrees at 14 bases. This CDR3 has 14 residues. Looked up from germline, CDR1 is SGHTA and CDR2 is FQGNSA. V lost 5 bases to trimming and J lost 10 bases; unmatched junction nucleotides: 3. In DNA, the CDR3 is TGTGCCAGCAGCCGACTAGCGGGAGGGTTGGAGCTGTTTTTT. Its protein is CASSRLAGGLELFF.